The 32 T cell receptor beta chains given below trace back to one sample, sequenced in a study of T cell responses to AZD1222 COVID-19 vaccine. Assay: immunoSEQ multiplex PCR; the TCRdb copy retains only in-frame clones and omits some. The sample includes 150,000 to 170,000 clones, around 89% of them seen just once. The specimen was peripheral blood, collected on day 0 of AZD1222 vaccination. Receptor source: an adult in good health.

V gene TRBV4-3 combines with J gene TRBJ1-4; D is possibly TRBD1 (5 bases). The CDR3 has 16 amino acids. Germline loops: CDR1 LGHNA, CDR2 YSLEER. Between the trimmed V and J ends, which lost 4 bases and 5 bases, there was a span of 17 bases. The CDR3 sequence is CASSRTPMGGNEKLFF. CDR3 bases: TGCGCCAGCAGCCGTACCCCGATGGGGGGAAATGAAAAACTGTTTTTT.

Worth noting for this clone: This specimen includes other DNA sequences encoding the same CDR3. The J gene is TRBJ1-5, the V gene TRBV6-5; TRBD1 might be the D (5 bases). The CDR3 sequence is 14 residues long. Germline loops: CDR1 MNHEY, CDR2 SVGAGI. V lost 2 bases and J 7 bases, leaving 12 bases between the germline ends. The CDR3 reads CASSYAAGRQPQHF. The CDR3 region has the DNA TGTGCCAGCAGTTACGCGGCAGGGAGACAGCCCCAGCATTTT.

The chain links TRBV7-9 to TRBJ2-1; TRBD2 matches 9 bases. This CDR3 is built from 13 residues. Trimming cost V 6 bases and J 8 bases; bases outside gene matches: 5. From germline, CDR1 is SEHNR and CDR2 FQNEAQ (reference sequence). The CDR3 is CASRVAGVHEQFF. Written as DNA, the CDR3 is TGTGCCAGCAGGGTAGCGGGGGTACATGAGCAGTTCTTC.

The rearrangement links TRBV5-1 to TRBJ1-4, with D maybe TRBD1 (5 bases). V gave up 4 bases and J gave up 1 base, with 11 bases separating them. There are 15 residues in the CDR3. Germline V lookup: CDR1 SGHRS, CDR2 YFSETQ. The CDR3: CASSEGVLTNEKLFF. CDR3 DNA sequence: TGCGCCAGCAGCGAAGGGGTATTAACTAATGAAAAACTGTTTTTT.

The chain uses TRBV6-5 and TRBJ1-5; D might be TRBD1 (6 bases). The CDR3 runs 14 residues. V gave up 4 bases and J gave up 4 bases, with 11 bases separating them. Germline CDR1 is MNHEY and CDR2 is SVGAGI. The CDR3 loop reads CASSFRGVNQPQHF. The CDR3 nucleotides are TGTGCCAGCAGTTTCAGGGGAGTAAATCAGCCCCAGCATTTT.

This chain uses TRBV6-2 or TRBV6-3 with TRBJ2-1; 9 bases align to TRBD2. Germline CDR1 and CDR2: MNHEY and SVGEGT. The CDR3 runs 17 residues. J lost 8 bases, V lost 5 bases, and 16 bases had no gene match. The CDR3 bases are TGTGCCAGCAGTCGTACCGGTTCCAGCGGGGGGTGGGATGAGCAGTTCTTC. Its protein is CASSRTGSSGGWDEQFF.

The rearrangement joins TRBV6-5 to TRBJ1-3; D is unclear. Trimming left V 5 bases short and J 3 bases short, with 8 bases between. In germline, CDR1 is MNHEY, CDR2 SVGAGI. The CDR3 consists of 13 residues. The CDR3 is CASSLEFGNTIYF. The CDR3 DNA is TGTGCCAGCAGTCTGGAGTTTGGAAACACCATATATTTT.

The rearrangement joins TRBV29-1 to TRBJ1-1; the match to TRBD1 covers 8 bases. The CDR3 spans 14 residues. V gave up 4 bases and J gave up 1 base; unmatched junction bases: 5. In germline, CDR1 is SQVTM, CDR2 ANQGSEA. CDR3 DNA sequence: TGCAGCGTTGGTACAGGGGGTTGGAACACTGAAGCTTTCTTT. It yields the protein CSVGTGGWNTEAFF.

This clone was detected a few times. J is TRBJ2-7 and V is TRBV9; possibly TRBD1 for D (6 bases). Germline V gene data show CDR1 as SGDLS and CDR2 as YYNGEE. The CDR3 totals 14 residues. V shed 1 base and J shed 2 bases, with 10 bases lying between them. The DNA of the CDR3 is TGTGCCAGCAGCGTAACGGACAGAGCCTACGAGCAGTACTTC. Protein product: CASSVTDRAYEQYF.

V and J are TRBV3-1 (or the pseudogene TRBV3-2) and TRBJ2-3; the D gene is possibly TRBD2 (6 bases). V was clipped by 4 bases and J by 4 bases, with 12 bases between them. Germline V gene sequence: CDR1 LGHDT, CDR2 YNNKEL (reference sequence). This CDR3 comprises 14 residues. CDR3 DNA: TGTGCCAGCAGCCGCGGGACCTCGGCAGATACGCAGTATTTT. Translating it yields CASSRGTSADTQYF.

This clone was seen a handful of times. V is TRBV6-5 and J is TRBJ1-1; TRBD1 agrees at 7 bases. This CDR3 comprises 16 residues. The germline V gene has CDR1 MNHEY and CDR2 SVGAGI. The junction had 6 bases not matched to a gene; V was cut back by 2 bases and J by 0 bases. Written as DNA, the CDR3 is TGTGCCAGCAGTTACCGACCTGGGACAGTGAACACTGAAGCTTTCTTT. Protein product: CASSYRPGTVNTEAFF.

This chain joins TRBV5-1 and TRBJ1-4; D is unresolved. Trimming stripped 3 bases from V and 6 bases from J, with 12 bases between. Germline CDR1 is SGHRS and CDR2 is YFSETQ. The CDR3 has 14 residues. Written as DNA, the CDR3 is TGCGCCAGCAGCTACGGGCCAAACGATGAAAAACTGTTTTTT. Residues: CASSYGPNDEKLFF.

V gene TRBV3-1 (or the pseudogene TRBV3-2) combines with J gene TRBJ2-7; D remains ambiguous. Germline CDR1 reads LGHDT; CDR2 reads YNNKEL (reference sequence). The ends were cut back, 8 bases at V and 4 bases at J, with 15 bases in the middle. The CDR3 totals 13 residues. The CDR3 protein is CASALQDGYEQYF. CDR3 DNA sequence: TGTGCCAGCGCCCTACAAGACGGATACGAGCAGTACTTC.

The V call is TRBV7-2, the J call TRBJ2-2; 9 nucleotides line up with TRBD2. With V trimmed by 1 base and J by 10 bases, 7 bases remained unmatched. The CDR3 totals 15 residues. The germline V gene has CDR1 SGHTA and CDR2 FQGNSA. This CDR3 is CASSLESSGAKELFF. The CDR3 DNA follows: TGTGCCAGCAGCTTAGAATCTAGCGGGGCTAAGGAGCTGTTTTTT.

The chain has TRBV5-4 and TRBJ1-6; tentative D call: TRBD1 (6 bases). The CDR3 spans 15 residues. The V gene lost 2 bases and the J gene lost 7 bases, with 13 bases spanning the gap. Germline-derived CDR1 and CDR2 are SGHNT and YYREEE (reference sequence). CDR3 region: CASSLPGAGNSPLHF. Here the CDR3 DNA reads TGTGCCAGCAGCTTACCAGGGGCAGGGAATTCACCCCTCCACTTT.

The chain uses TRBV4-3 and TRBJ2-7, with D maybe TRBD1 (7 bases). V gave up 1 base and J gave up 0 bases, with 10 bases separating them. Germline values: CDR1 LGHNA, CDR2 YSLEER. The CDR3 runs to 15 residues. The CDR3 is CASSQVQGGSYEQYF. The CDR3 DNA reads as TGCGCCAGCAGCCAAGTCCAGGGGGGCTCCTACGAGCAGTACTTC.

The chain has TRBV6-5 and TRBJ1-1, with no clear D. The CDR3 runs to 15 residues. V was clipped by 5 bases and J by 5 bases, with 18 bases between them. The V gene's germline CDR1 is MNHEY and CDR2 SVGAGI. The CDR3 nucleotides read TGTGCCAGCAGTCTGGGCGTGGGGAGTGGAACTGAAGCTTTCTTT. Its protein product is CASSLGVGSGTEAFF.

The J gene is TRBJ2-5, the V gene TRBV18; D gene uncertain. Trimming stripped 5 bases from V and 2 bases from J, with 9 bases between. The CDR3 is 13 residues long. Germline values: CDR1 KGHSH, CDR2 LQKENI. DNA of the CDR3: TGTGCCAGCTCATACAACTGGCAAGAGACCCAGTACTTC. Protein: CASSYNWQETQYF.

The chain recombines TRBV7-2 with TRBJ1-1; 8 bases line up with TRBD1. There are 17 residues in the CDR3. The germline gives CDR1 SGHTA, CDR2 FQGNSA. V lost 1 base to trimming and J lost 5 bases; unmatched junction nucleotides: 12. CDR3 amino acids: CASSLVAGQGWKTEAFF. The DNA of the CDR3 is TGTGCCAGCAGCTTAGTCGCTGGACAGGGATGGAAAACTGAAGCTTTCTTT.

This chain's CDR3 is CASSLGQGSPEAFF. CDR3 DNA: TGCGCCAGCAGCTTGGGACAGGGGAGCCCTGAAGCTTTCTTT. The rearrangement joins TRBV5-1 to TRBJ1-1, with TRBD1 matching 8 bases. CDR1 SGHRS and CDR2 YFSETQ come from the germline V gene. The CDR3 is 14 amino acids. V shed 0 bases, J shed 6 bases, and the junction held 4 bases outside the gene matches.

The CDR3 spells CASSIRDGYSGNTIYF. CDR3 in DNA: TGTGCCAGCAGCATTCGGGACGGATACTCTGGAAACACCATATATTTT. V usage is TRBV2 and J usage is TRBJ1-3; tentative D call: TRBD1 (5 bases). Germline lookup yields CDR1 SNHLY and CDR2 FYNNEI. This CDR3 region has 16 residues. Trimming removed 6 bases from V and 0 bases from J, with 15 bases in between.

The V call is TRBV11-2, the J call TRBJ2-1; D gene ambiguous. Between the trimmed V and J ends, which lost 2 bases and 12 bases, there was a span of 11 bases. Germline V gives CDR1 SGHAT, CDR2 FQNNGV. This CDR3 is 12 amino acids long. CDR3 loop: CASSLSLKGQFF. The CDR3 DNA reads as TGTGCCAGCAGCTTATCCCTAAAGGGGCAGTTCTTC.

The chain combines TRBV12-3 or TRBV12-4 with TRBJ1-5; D gene unclear. The CDR3 consists of 13 residues. Trimming took off 5 bases at V and 7 bases at J, with 12 bases between the two ends. DNA for the CDR3: TGTGCCAGCAGTCCCGCGGAGGACCAGCCCCAGCATTTT. It is translated as CASSPAEDQPQHF.

This sequence joins TRBV10-1 and TRBJ1-5; no definite D call. Germline V gene sequence: CDR1 WNHNN, CDR2 SYGVQD (reference sequence). The CDR3 covers 12 residues. Between the trimmed V and J ends, which lost 2 bases and 5 bases, there was a span of 4 bases. The CDR3, as DNA: TGCGCCAGCAGTGAGGGGGATCAGCCCCAGCATTTT. It translates to CASSEGDQPQHF.

The chain recombines TRBV10-3 with TRBJ1-2, with D uncertain. The length of the CDR3 is 13 residues. Germline V gives CDR1 ENHRY, CDR2 SYGVKD. Trimming removed 0 bases from V and 6 bases from J, with 8 bases in between. The CDR3 is CAISESLAHGYTF. In DNA, the CDR3 is TGTGCCATCAGTGAGTCCCTGGCCCATGGCTACACCTTC.

The chain employs TRBV5-1 and TRBJ1-1, with 9 bases identical to TRBD1. Germline CDR1 reads SGHRS; CDR2 reads YFSETQ. With V trimmed by 3 bases and J by 0 bases, 9 bases remained unmatched. The CDR3 is made up of 17 amino acids. The CDR3 nucleotides read TGCGCCAGCAGCTGGATTCCCGGGACAGGGATGAACACTGAAGCTTTCTTT. It is translated as CASSWIPGTGMNTEAFF.

V and J are TRBV4-1 and TRBJ2-7, with no clear D. Trimming stripped 1 base from V and 0 bases from J, with 19 bases between. The CDR3 has 18 amino acids. Germline loops: CDR1 MGHRA, CDR2 YSYEKL. CDR3 region: CASSQVVEIAGSSYEQYF. The CDR3 DNA reads as TGCGCCAGCAGCCAAGTGGTCGAAATAGCAGGTAGCTCCTACGAGCAGTACTTC.

The rearrangement links TRBV27 to TRBJ2-3; 8 bases agree with TRBD2. This CDR3 comprises 16 residues. Germline V gene data show CDR1 as MNHEY and CDR2 as SMNVEV (reference sequence). The V gene end was trimmed by 1 base and the J gene end by 4 bases; junction bases not matched to a gene: 7. This CDR3 is CASSLWAGGPPDTQYF. Written as DNA, the CDR3 is TGTGCCAGCAGTTTATGGGCGGGGGGCCCACCAGATACGCAGTATTTT.

The chain couples TRBV14 to TRBJ1-4; the D is unclear. Germline loops: CDR1 SGHDN, CDR2 FVKESK. The CDR3 length is 18 residues. Trimming cost V 3 bases and J 6 bases, with 23 bases left between them. CDR3 region: CASSHRKGRVKRHEKLFF. In nucleotides, the CDR3 is TGTGCCAGCAGCCATAGGAAGGGAAGGGTCAAACGCCATGAAAAACTGTTTTTT.

This sequence joins TRBV7-2 and TRBJ2-3, with 11 nucleotides matching TRBD2. The germline gives CDR1 SGHTA, CDR2 FQGNSA. CDR3 length: 15 amino acids. Trimming at V came to 7 bases and at J to 3 bases, leaving 6 bases not matched to a gene. The DNA for the CDR3 is TGTGCCAGCACCGAGGCTAGCGGGGGGACAGATACGCAGTATTTT. Translated, it gives CASTEASGGTDTQYF. Using reference TRBV7-2 and TRBJ2-3 for the parts outside the CDR3, the full variable domain is GAGVSQSPSNKVTEKGKDVELRCDPISGHTALYWYRQSLGQGLEFLIYFQGNSAPDKSGLPSDRFSAERTGGSVSTLTIQRTQQEDSAVYLCASTEASGGTDTQYFGPGTRLTVL.

The genes are TRBV5-6 and TRBJ1-4; TRBD1 agrees at 7 bases. The CDR3 runs to 16 residues. Germline trimming cut 4 bases from V and 3 bases from J; bases unmatched to any gene: 9. Germline-derived CDR1 and CDR2 are SGHDT and YYEEEE. The CDR3 region is CASSDDPGQPNEKLFF. DNA for the CDR3: TGTGCCAGCAGCGACGACCCGGGACAGCCTAATGAAAAACTGTTTTTT.

The rearrangement links TRBV7-6 to TRBJ2-2, with D maybe TRBD2 (6 bases). This CDR3 is 15 amino acids long. CDR1 and CDR2 from the germline V gene are SGHVS and FNYEAQ. V was cut by 5 bases and J by 0 bases, with 10 bases left in between. CDR3 DNA: TGTGCCAGCAGCGGGGGGTCCGCGAACACCGGGGAGCTGTTTTTT. Its translation: CASSGGSANTGELFF.